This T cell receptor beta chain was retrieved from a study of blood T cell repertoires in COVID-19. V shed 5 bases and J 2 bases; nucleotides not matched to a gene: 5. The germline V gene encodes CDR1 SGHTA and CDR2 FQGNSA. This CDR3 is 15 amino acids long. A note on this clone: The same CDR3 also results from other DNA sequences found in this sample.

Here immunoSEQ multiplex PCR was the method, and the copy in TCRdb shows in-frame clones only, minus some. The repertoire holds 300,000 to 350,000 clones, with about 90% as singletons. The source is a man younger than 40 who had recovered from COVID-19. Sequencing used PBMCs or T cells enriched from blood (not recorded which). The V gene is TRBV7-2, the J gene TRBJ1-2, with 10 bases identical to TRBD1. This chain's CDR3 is CASSPRTGGNYGYTF. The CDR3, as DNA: TGTGCCAGCAGCCCGCGGACAGGGGGGAACTATGGCTACACCTTC.